The present T cell receptor (beta chain) was sequenced within a study of beta chain features in type 1 diabetes (dated by TCRdb to 2017 to 2018). Background for the entire study: Patients and healthy donors did not differ in mean age, gender distribution, total cell number or subset yield. A total of just under 110,000,000 sorted cells were examined across all samples, and RNA yield correlated strongly with the number of cells per subset. The study compared TCRB repertoires of sorted circulating CD4+ T cell subsets between recently diagnosed type 1 diabetes patients and matched healthy donors. Regulatory and stem cell-like memory subsets were isolated from only 8 patients and roughly eight healthy donors, whereas naive and central memory subsets came from all 30 or so donors. The full study reports these points: Because cDNA was sequenced instead of genomic DNA, highly expressing activated cells could be over-represented, though the groups showed no difference in activation or CD3 levels. Type 1 diabetes patients showed a moderate but significant shortening of TCRB CDR3 length in all four CD4+ subsets. Naive, central memory and regulatory TCRB repertoires appeared more similar among patients than among healthy donors. PCR may preferentially amplify shorter templates, but because patient and control samples were amplified and corrected together, any resulting skew would affect both groups equally. At VDJ recombination sites, type 1 diabetes patients had fewer insertions and more deleted nucleotides, which implies abnormalities in thymic rearrangement. Because small numbers of individuals were included in the HLA sub-analyses, any influence of HLA type on TCRB rearrangement was left unresolved.

Each donor gave one peripheral blood draw, approximately 110 mL on average, collected into heparinised tubes. Using a panel that included CD45RO, CCR7, CD25, CD127, CD95 and CD27, naive, central memory, regulatory and stem cell-like memory CD4+ T cells were sorted on a BD FACSAria II. Purity was above 98% for every sorted population. PBMCs were separated immediately by Lymphoprep density gradient centrifugation and were stained directly, without being cultured. So that batch effects would be minimized, each experiment stained and sorted samples in pairs, pairing one healthy donor with one patient. The entire amount of isolated RNA was reverse transcribed using the High Capacity cDNA Reverse Transcription Kit, so the sequenced TCRB transcripts were expressed ones. Deep immunoSEQ sequencing was performed on naive, central memory and regulatory T cell samples, with an average of roughly 3.3 million total reads per sample. Sorted cells were lysed in RLT buffer, and RNA was extracted using DNase-treated RNeasy Micro or Mini kits according to cell number. Each cell subset was processed separately to prevent cross-contamination, with patient and healthy donor samples processed together. Using the immunoSEQ multiplex PCR, TCRB sequences were amplified from cDNA into 87-bp fragments spanning the CDR3 region. The amplicons were sequenced using the Illumina HiSeq platform. As for the authors' bioinformatics: Synthetic template baselines were used to correct PCR bias computationally, reads within Hamming distance 2 were collapsed together, and singletons that could not be merged were discarded. Reads were aligned to IMGT to assign V, D and J genes, CDR3 length, and insertions or deletions at six rearrangement sites. Within each subset, clonotype counts were normalized to sorted cell number, after which true diversity and Gini coefficients were computed with the tcR R package. The overlap coefficient, calculated on TCRB nucleotide sequences, was used to measure repertoire sharing. Out-of-frame TCRB sequences from naive cells were analyzed as a proxy for the pre-selection repertoire. TCRdb carries this immuneACCESS record with in-frame sequences only. Its versions omit some clonotypes, under half of them owing to an unresolved V gene in the studies checked, with the rest unexplained. V, J and clone size derive from that table, while D and trimming were established from the DNA sequence. For this sample the table gives around 430,000 clones, of which 30% were detected only once. The ten largest make up roughly 0.066% of the sample.

A note on this clone: Its target antigen remains unknown. No base qualities exist here, and no much larger clone lies one base off it.

CDR1 SGDLS and CDR2 YYNGEE were looked up in the germline V gene. There are 15 amino acids in the CDR3, from cysteine to phenylalanine inclusive. Only the CDR3 region is kept as DNA, spanning 45 bases read in frame from base 1. Here V drops 5 bases and J drops 1 base, and the junction holds 4 bases not matched to any gene. Here the chain combines TRBV9 and TRBJ2-2, with 8 middle bases fitting TRBD2. This TCR derives from a man between 18 and 29 years old in good health. Sequencing input: naive CD4+ T cells from blood. Reading the label with the study, this specimen's cell subset or site is: true naive CD4+ T cells. CDR3 reads: CASRSGRRNTGELFF. The DNA sequence follows: TGTGCCAGCAGGAGCGGGAGACGGAACACCGGGGAGCTGTTTTTT.